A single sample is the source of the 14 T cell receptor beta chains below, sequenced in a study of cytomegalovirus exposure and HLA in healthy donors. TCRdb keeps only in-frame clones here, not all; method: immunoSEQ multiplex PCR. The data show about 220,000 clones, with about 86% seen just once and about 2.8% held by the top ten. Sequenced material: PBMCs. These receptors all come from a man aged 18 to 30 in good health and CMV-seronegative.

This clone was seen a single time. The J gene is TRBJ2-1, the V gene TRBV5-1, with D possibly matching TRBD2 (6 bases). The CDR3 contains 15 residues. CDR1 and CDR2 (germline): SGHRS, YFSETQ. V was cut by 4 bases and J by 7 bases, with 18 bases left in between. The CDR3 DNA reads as TGCGCCAGCAGCACACTCCAGGGACTCCAAAATGAGCAGTTCTTC. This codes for CASSTLQGLQNEQFF.

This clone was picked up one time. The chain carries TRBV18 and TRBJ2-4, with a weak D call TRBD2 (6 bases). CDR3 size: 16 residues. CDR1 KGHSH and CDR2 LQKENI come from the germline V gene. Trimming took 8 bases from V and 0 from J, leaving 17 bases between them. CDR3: CASLAGLSQAKNIQYF. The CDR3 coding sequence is TGTGCCAGCCTAGCCGGACTAAGCCAAGCCAAAAACATTCAGTACTTC.

The CDR3 DNA reads as TGTGCCAGCAGCCGTAACTATGGTCAGGGCACTGAAGCTTTCTTT. Translated: CASSRNYGQGTEAFF. V gene TRBV28 combines with J gene TRBJ1-1, with D possibly TRBD1 on 5 matching bases. The CDR3 extends over 15 amino acids. Trimming cost V 6 bases and J 4 bases, with 18 bases left between them. In germline, CDR1 is MDHEN, CDR2 SYDVKM.

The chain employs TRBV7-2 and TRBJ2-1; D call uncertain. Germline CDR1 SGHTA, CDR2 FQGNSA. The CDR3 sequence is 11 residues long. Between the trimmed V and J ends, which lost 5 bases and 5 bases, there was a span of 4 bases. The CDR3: CASSTHNEQFF. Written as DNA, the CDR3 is TGTGCCAGCAGCACACACAATGAGCAGTTCTTC.

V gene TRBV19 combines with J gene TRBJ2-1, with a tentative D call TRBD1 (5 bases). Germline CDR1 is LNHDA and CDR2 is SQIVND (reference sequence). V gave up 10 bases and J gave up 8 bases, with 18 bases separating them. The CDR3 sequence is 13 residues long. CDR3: CATGKTGSDEQFF. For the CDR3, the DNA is TGTGCCACGGGTAAAACAGGCAGCGATGAGCAGTTCTTC.

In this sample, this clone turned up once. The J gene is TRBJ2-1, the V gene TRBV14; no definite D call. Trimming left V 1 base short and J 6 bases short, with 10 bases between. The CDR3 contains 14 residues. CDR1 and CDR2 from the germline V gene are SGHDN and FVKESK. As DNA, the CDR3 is TGTGCCAGCAGCCAAGTCTATGGGCTCAATGAGCAGTTCTTC. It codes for CASSQVYGLNEQFF.

The DNA for the CDR3 is TGCGCCAGCAGCCCAGATCTTGGACTAGCGGGCCGAGAGACCCAGTACTTC. Encoded protein: CASSPDLGLAGRETQYF. The V and J genes are TRBV5-1 and TRBJ2-5; 11 bases align to TRBD2. The V gene's germline CDR1 is SGHRS and CDR2 YFSETQ. CDR3 size: 17 residues. Losses at the gene ends were 4 bases for V and 4 bases for J; bases not matched to a gene: 12.

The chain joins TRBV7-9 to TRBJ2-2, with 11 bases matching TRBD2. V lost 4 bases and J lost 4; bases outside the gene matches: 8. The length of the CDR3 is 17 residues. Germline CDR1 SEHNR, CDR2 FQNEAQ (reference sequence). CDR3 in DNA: TGTGCCAGCAGCTCCCGTAGCGGGGGGGCCGGCACCGGGGAGCTGTTTTTT. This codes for CASSSRSGGAGTGELFF.

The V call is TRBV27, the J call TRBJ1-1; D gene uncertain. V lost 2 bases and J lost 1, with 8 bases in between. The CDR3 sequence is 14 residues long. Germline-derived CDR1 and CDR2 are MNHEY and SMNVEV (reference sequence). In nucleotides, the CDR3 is TGTGCCAGCAGTTTAGTCTCCGGGAACACTGAAGCTTTCTTT. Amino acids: CASSLVSGNTEAFF.

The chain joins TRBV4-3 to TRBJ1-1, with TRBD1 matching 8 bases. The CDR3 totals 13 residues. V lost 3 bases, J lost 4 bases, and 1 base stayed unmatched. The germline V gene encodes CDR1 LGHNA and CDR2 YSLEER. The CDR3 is CASSHDRGTEAFF. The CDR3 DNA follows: TGCGCCAGCAGCCATGACAGGGGCACTGAAGCTTTCTTT.

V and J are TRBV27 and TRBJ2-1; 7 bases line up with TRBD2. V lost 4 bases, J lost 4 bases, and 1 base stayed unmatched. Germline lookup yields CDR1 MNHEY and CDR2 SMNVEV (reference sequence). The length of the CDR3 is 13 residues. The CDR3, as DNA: TGTGCCAGCAGTTACGGGGGGTACAATGAGCAGTTCTTC. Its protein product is CASSYGGYNEQFF.

CDR3 residues: CASSGAGYTF. The CDR3 nucleotides are TGTGCCAGTAGTGGGGCTGGCTACACCTTC. The chain has TRBV19 and TRBJ1-2; D is possibly TRBD1 (5 bases). Trimming removed 5 bases at V and 7 bases at J, with 5 bases between. The CDR3 contains 10 residues. The germline gives CDR1 LNHDA, CDR2 SQIVND (reference sequence).

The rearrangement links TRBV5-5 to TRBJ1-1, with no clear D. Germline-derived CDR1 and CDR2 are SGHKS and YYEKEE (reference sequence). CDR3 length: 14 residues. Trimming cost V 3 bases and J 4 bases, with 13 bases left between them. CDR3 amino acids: CASSSPREATEAFF. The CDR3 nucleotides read TGTGCCAGCAGCTCTCCCCGGGAGGCCACTGAAGCTTTCTTT.

The CDR3 DNA follows: TGTGCCAGCAGCTTTAGCGGGGGGGCGGGCGAGCAGTACTTC. Translating gives CASSFSGGAGEQYF. The V call is TRBV7-2, the J call TRBJ2-7, with TRBD2 identical over 11 bases. The CDR3 consists of 14 residues. Germline assignment: CDR1 SGHTA and CDR2 FQGNSA. Trimming removed 3 bases from V and 6 bases from J; junction bases left unmatched: 4.